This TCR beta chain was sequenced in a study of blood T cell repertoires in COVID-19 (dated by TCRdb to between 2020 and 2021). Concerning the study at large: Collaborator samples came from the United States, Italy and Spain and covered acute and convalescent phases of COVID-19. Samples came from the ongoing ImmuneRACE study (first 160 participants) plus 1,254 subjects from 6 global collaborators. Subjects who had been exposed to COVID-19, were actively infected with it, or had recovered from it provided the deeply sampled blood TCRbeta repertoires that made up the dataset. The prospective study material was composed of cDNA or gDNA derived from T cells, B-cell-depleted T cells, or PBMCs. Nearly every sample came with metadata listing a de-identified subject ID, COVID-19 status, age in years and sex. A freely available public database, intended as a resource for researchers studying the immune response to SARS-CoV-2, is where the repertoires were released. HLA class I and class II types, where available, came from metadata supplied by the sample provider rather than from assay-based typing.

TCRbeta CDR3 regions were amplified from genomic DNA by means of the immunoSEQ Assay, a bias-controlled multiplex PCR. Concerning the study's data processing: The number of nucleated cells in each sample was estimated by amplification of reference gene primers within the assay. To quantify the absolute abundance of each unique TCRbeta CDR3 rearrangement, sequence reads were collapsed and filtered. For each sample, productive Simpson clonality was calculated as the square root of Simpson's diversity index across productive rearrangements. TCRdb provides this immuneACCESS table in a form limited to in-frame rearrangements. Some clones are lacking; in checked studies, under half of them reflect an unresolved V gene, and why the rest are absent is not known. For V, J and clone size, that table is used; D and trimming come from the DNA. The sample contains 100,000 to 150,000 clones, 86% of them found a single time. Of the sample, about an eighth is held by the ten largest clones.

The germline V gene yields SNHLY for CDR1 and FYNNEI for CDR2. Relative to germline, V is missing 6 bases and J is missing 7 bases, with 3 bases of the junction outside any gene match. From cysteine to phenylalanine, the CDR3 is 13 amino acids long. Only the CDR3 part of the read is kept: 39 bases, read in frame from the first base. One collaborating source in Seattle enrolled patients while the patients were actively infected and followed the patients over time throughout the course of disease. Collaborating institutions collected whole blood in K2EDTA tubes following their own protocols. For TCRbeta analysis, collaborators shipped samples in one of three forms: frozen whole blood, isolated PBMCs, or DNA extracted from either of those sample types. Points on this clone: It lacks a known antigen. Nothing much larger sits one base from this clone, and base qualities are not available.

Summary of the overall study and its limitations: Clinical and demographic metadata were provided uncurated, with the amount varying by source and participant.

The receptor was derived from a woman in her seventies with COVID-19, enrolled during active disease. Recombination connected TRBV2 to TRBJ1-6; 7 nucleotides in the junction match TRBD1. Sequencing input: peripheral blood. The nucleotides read TGTGCCAGCAGCGACAGGGTCAATTCACCCCTCCACTTT. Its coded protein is CASSDRVNSPLHF.